A selection of T cell receptor beta chains follows, all from one sample in a study of blood T cells in healthy people across ages. TCRdb reanalysed the 5' RACE reads using MiXCR and keeps one entry per CDR3 protein. The repertoire holds some 940,000 distinct CDR3 sequences, with 25% to 35% as singletons. The same sample was also studied in work on T cells of mothers and their children.

Material: blood. The receptors derive from a woman aged 40 to 49 in good health. Both conserved end residues are part of each CDR3. The D gene is left open where the match is weak. Not every row has a clone size; where given, it reads once, few, many or a size class.

clone_size d_call j_call v_call cdr3_aa cdr3_nt
- - TRBJ2-4 TRBV10-3 CAISEPGGKNIQYF TGTGCCATCAGTGAACCGGGCGGAAAAAACATTCAGTACTTC
- - TRBJ1-6 TRBV7-6 CASSPDQASYNSPLHF TGTGCCAGCAGCCCAGACCAAGCTTCCTATAATTCACCCCTCCACTTT
- - TRBJ2-5 TRBV27 CASSLTGGPLETQYF TGTGCCAGCAGTTTAACCGGGGGGCCCTTGGAGACCCAGTACTTC
few TRBD1 TRBJ2-7 TRBV28 CASRQRDRAYEQYF TGTGCCAGCAGACAGCGGGACAGGGCCTACGAGCAGTACTTC
- - TRBJ1-2 TRBV12-3/TRBV12-4 CTSTQTGYGYTF TGTACCAGCACCCAGACAGGTTATGGCTACACCTTC
- - TRBJ1-6 TRBV7-2 CASSFTDTNSPLHF TGTGCCAGCAGCTTCACGGATACCAATTCACCCCTCCACTTT
many TRBD1 TRBJ1-2 TRBV20-1 CSAREGQYGTRGYTF TGCAGTGCTAGAGAGGGACAGTACGGTACTCGCGGCTACACCTTC
- TRBD2 TRBJ2-4 TRBV3-1 CASSQVAGGQGHEQYF TGTGCCAGCAGCCAAGTGGCGGGGGGGCAAGGACATGAGCAGTACTTC
- - TRBJ2-1 TRBV29-1 CSVVWGVGEQFF TGCAGCGTTGTGTGGGGGGTAGGTGAGCAGTTCTTC
- - TRBJ2-5 TRBV9 CASSVGSVEETQYF TGTGCCAGCAGCGTAGGGTCTGTGGAGGAGACCCAGTACTTC
- - TRBJ2-7 TRBV18 CASSPIQDRTYEQYF TGTGCCAGCTCACCGATTCAGGACCGGACCTACGAGCAGTACTTC
- TRBD2 TRBJ2-7 TRBV20-1 CSAKLTSGGAVEQYF TGCAGTGCCAAGTTAACTAGCGGGGGGGCCGTCGAGCAGTACTTC
many TRBD2 TRBJ2-1 TRBV5-1 CASSLEASGGLNEQFF TGCGCCAGCAGCTTGGAGGCTAGCGGGGGGCTCAATGAGCAGTTCTTC
many - TRBJ2-1 TRBV5-1 CASGRVLHNEQFF TGCGCCAGCGGTCGGGTGCTACACAATGAGCAGTTCTTC
few - TRBJ1-5 TRBV20-1 CSARDWRPDSNQPQHF TGCAGTGCTAGAGATTGGAGGCCAGATAGCAATCAGCCCCAGCATTTT
few - TRBJ2-7 TRBV7-8 CASSLLSAGLTYEQYF TGTGCCAGCAGCCTCCTTTCGGCAGGGTTGACCTACGAGCAGTACTTC
- - TRBJ2-3 TRBV4-1 CASGHRLTSDTQYF TGCGCCAGCGGCCACCGACTCACTTCGGATACGCAGTATTTT
few - TRBJ2-3 TRBV2 CASSLPGQTDTQYF TGTGCCAGCAGTTTACCGGGACAAACAGATACGCAGTATTTT
few TRBD2 TRBJ2-5 TRBV4-2 CASSQGATSGPETQYF TGTGCCAGCAGCCAAGGGGCAACTAGCGGACCAGAGACCCAGTACTTC
- TRBD1 TRBJ1-2 TRBV6-5 CASRPGGEGYTF TGTGCCAGCAGGCCAGGGGGCGAGGGCTACACCTTC
- - TRBJ1-5 TRBV3-1 CASSQDSFSNQPQHF TGTGCCAGCAGCCAAGATTCCTTTAGCAATCAGCCCCAGCATTTT
few TRBD2 TRBJ2-7 TRBV6-5 CASRLTSGGSEQYF TGTGCCAGCAGACTCACTAGCGGGGGTAGCGAGCAGTACTTC
few TRBD2 TRBJ2-1 TRBV6-4 CASSASNLAGGPRGEQFF TGTGCCAGCAGTGCCTCGAACCTAGCGGGGGGGCCCCGGGGTGAGCAGTTCTTC
- - TRBJ2-1 TRBV4-3 CASSQAYGDNEQFF TGCGCCAGCAGCCAAGCATACGGGGACAATGAGCAGTTCTTC
many TRBD2 TRBJ2-5 TRBV4-1 CASSPTAGGIQETQYF TGCGCCAGCAGCCCCACGGCGGGGGGTATCCAAGAGACCCAGTACTTC
many - TRBJ2-5 TRBV7-8 CASSRRDTEETQYF TGTGCCAGCAGCCGACGGGACACCGAAGAGACCCAGTACTTC
- - TRBJ2-5 TRBV5-1 CASSSEAGRRRETQYF TGCGCCAGCAGCTCCGAGGCGGGGCGGCGACGGGAGACCCAGTACTTC
- - TRBJ1-2 TRBV7-2 CASSPGLLGGGYTF TGTGCCAGCAGCCCCGGGCTTTTAGGGGGTGGCTACACCTTC
- TRBD1 TRBJ1-1 TRBV4-1 CAGSQEGSGGTEAFF TGCGCCGGCAGCCAAGAGGGTTCAGGGGGCACTGAAGCTTTCTTT
few - TRBJ2-1 TRBV6-5 CASVLRASGGNEQFF TGTGCCAGCGTTCTCCGGGCCTCAGGCGGCAATGAGCAGTTCTTC
- TRBD2 TRBJ2-1 TRBV5-1 CAGSLMSSGNNEQFF TGCGCCGGCAGCTTGATGTCTAGCGGGAACAATGAGCAGTTCTTC
- - TRBJ2-1 TRBV29-1 CNGQCNEQFF TGCAACGGACAGTGCAATGAGCAGTTCTTC
many TRBD1 TRBJ2-7 TRBV12-3/TRBV12-4 CASSAGQGSGDEQYF TGTGCCAGCAGTGCCGGACAGGGGTCCGGCGACGAGCAGTACTTC
- TRBD1 TRBJ2-2 TRBV14 CASSPCGTGDTGELFF TGTGCCAGCAGCCCATGCGGAACAGGGGACACCGGGGAGCTGTTTTTT
many - TRBJ2-1 TRBV30 CASTAPISYNEQFF TGTGCCTCCACGGCCCCAATAAGCTACAATGAGCAGTTCTTC
- - TRBJ1-2 TRBV5-1 CASRRTTGQRTYGYTF TGCGCCAGCAGGCGTACCACCGGACAGAGGACCTATGGCTACACCTTC
- - TRBJ1-1 TRBV7-2 CASSLQGGTMNTEAFF TGTGCCAGCAGCTTACAGGGTGGGACCATGAACACTGAAGCTTTCTTT
- - TRBJ1-1 TRBV20-1 CSARDLEGLRYTEAFF TGCAGTGCTAGAGATCTCGAGGGGCTGAGGTACACTGAAGCTTTCTTT
- - TRBJ1-1 TRBV4-1 CASSQRGAGAVNTEAFF TGCGCCAGCAGCCAAAGGGGGGCAGGGGCCGTGAACACTGAAGCTTTCTTT
many - TRBJ2-6 TRBV28 CASSFVGPLSGANVLTF TGTGCCAGCAGTTTCGTTGGACCGCTCTCTGGGGCCAACGTCCTGACTTTC
- - TRBJ1-2 TRBV29-1 CGVEAGGTHHGYTF TGCGGCGTTGAAGCTGGCGGAACTCACCATGGCTACACCTTC